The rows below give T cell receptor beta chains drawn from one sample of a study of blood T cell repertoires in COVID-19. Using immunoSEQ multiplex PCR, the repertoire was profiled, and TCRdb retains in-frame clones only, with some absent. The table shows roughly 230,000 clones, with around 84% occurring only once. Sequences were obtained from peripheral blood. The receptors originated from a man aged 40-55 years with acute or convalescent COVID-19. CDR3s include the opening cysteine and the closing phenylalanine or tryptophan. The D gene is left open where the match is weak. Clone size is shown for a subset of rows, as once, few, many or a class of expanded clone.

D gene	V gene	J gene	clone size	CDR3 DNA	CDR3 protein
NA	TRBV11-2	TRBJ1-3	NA	TGTGCCAGCAGCTTACCAGGAAACACCATATATTTT	CASSLPGNTIYF
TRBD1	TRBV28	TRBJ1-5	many	TGTGCCAGCAGTTTAACGGGACAGGGCCGTCAGCCCCAGCATTTT	CASSLTGQGRQPQHF
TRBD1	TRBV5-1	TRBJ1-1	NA	TGCGCCAGCAGCTTGGTGAATGCTGGGGGGACAGGGGGAGCTTTCTTT	CASSLVNAGGTGGAFF
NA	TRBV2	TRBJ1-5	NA	TGTGCCAGCAGTGGTCAGGGGAAAGGCAATCAGCCCCAGCATTTT	CASSGQGKGNQPQHF
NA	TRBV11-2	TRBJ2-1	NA	TGTGCCAGCAGCTTAGGGCCAGCGGCAAATTACAATGAGCAGTTCTTC	CASSLGPAANYNEQFF
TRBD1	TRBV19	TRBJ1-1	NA	TGTGCCAGTAGTATCTCCGGACAGGGACCTATCTTCGGGTCTGAAGCTTTCTTT	CASSISGQGPIFGSEAFF
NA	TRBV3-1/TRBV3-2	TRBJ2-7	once	TGTGCCAGCAGCCAAGATAAGAGACTAGGCGGGCCCTACGAGCAGTACTTC	CASSQDKRLGGPYEQYF
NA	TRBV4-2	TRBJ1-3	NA	TGTGCCAGCAGCTTGTTTCTCAGCTCTGGAAACACCATATATTTT	CASSLFLSSGNTIYF
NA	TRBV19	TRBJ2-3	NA	TGTGCCAGTAGTGCCTTACCAGGGGTTGTCGGCCCTAGCACAGATACGCAGTATTTT	CASSALPGVVGPSTDTQYF
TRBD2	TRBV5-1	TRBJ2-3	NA	TGCGCCAGCCGGGAGGGGACTAGGGATAATACAGATACGCAGTATTTT	CASREGTRDNTDTQYF
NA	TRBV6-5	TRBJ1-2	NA	TGTGCCAGCAGCCGGGGGCGGCGGGGGCTTGGCGGCTACACCTTC	CASSRGRRGLGGYTF
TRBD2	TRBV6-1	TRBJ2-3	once	TGTGCCAGCAGTGAAGGGAGACTAGCGGGGGGCCACACAGATACGCAGTATTTT	CASSEGRLAGGHTDTQYF
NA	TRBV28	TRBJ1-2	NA	TGTGCCAGCAGTTTTCGAGGGTTCTATGGCTACACCTTC	CASSFRGFYGYTF
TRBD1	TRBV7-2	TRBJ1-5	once	TGTGCCAGCTCGGGACAGCCCAGCAATCAGCCCCAGCATTTT	CASSGQPSNQPQHF
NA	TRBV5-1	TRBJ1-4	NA	TGCGCCAGCAGTATAAGCGCGAATGAAAAACTGTTTTTT	CASSISANEKLFF
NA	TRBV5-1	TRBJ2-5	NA	TGCGCCAGCAGTCGTCAGGGGCCTGAGGAGACCCAGTACTTC	CASSRQGPEETQYF
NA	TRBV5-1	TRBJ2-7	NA	TGCGCCAGCAGCGTAACCCGGGACTCCTCTTTTCCGCAGTACTTC	CASSVTRDSSFPQYF
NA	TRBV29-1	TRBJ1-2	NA	TGCAGCGTTGTCGGAGGGGCTAACTCTAACTATGGCTACACCTTC	CSVVGGANSNYGYTF
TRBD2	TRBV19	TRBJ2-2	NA	TGTGCCAGTAGTACCTTAGCGGGGGGGCCGATCGGGGAGCTGTTTTTT	CASSTLAGGPIGELFF
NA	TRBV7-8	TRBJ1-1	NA	TGTGCCAGCAGCTTTCTCCTGTATCTAGGAGGTACTGAAGCTTTCTTT	CASSFLLYLGGTEAFF
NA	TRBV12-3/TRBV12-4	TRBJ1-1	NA	TGTGCCAGCAGTTCTTTCGCCTACGAAGCTTTCTTT	CASSSFAYEAFF
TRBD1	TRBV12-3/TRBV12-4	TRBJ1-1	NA	TGTGCCAGCAGTACATCACAGGGGGAAGCTTTCTTT	CASSTSQGEAFF
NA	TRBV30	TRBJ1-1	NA	TGTGCCTTTTTCCCGACGCGGGGCACTGAAGCTTTCTTT	CAFFPTRGTEAFF
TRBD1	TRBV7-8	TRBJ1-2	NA	TGTGCCAGCAGCTTGTTCCCAGGGGGCTTCTATGGCTACACCTTC	CASSLFPGGFYGYTF
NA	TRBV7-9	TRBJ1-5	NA	TGTGCCAGCAGCTCCCCAGGCTTGCCCCAGCATTTT	CASSSPGLPQHF
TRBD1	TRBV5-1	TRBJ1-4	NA	TGCGCCAGCAGCTTGAGACAGGGAAATGAAAAACTGTTTTTT	CASSLRQGNEKLFF
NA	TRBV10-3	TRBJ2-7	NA	TGTGCCATCAGTGTATCACAGGGCGGTTCGGGGGAGCAGTACTTC	CAISVSQGGSGEQYF
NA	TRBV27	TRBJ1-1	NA	TGTGCCAGCAGTACACAAACGAACACTGAAGCTTTCTTT	CASSTQTNTEAFF
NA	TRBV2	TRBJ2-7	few	TGTGCCAGCAGTGCCGACCTGACAGGCTCCTACGAGCAGTACTTC	CASSADLTGSYEQYF
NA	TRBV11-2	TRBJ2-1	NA	TGTGCCAGCAGCTTAGCACGGGGAGCGGCGATTGCGAATGATCCGTTCTTC	CASSLARGAAIANDPFF
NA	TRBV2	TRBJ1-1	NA	TGTGCCAGCAGTATAGAGATGGTGAACACTGAAGCTTTCTTT	CASSIEMVNTEAFF
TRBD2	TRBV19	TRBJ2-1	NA	TGTGCCAGTGATAGCGGGGGGGCCCATGAGCAGTTCTTC	CASDSGGAHEQFF